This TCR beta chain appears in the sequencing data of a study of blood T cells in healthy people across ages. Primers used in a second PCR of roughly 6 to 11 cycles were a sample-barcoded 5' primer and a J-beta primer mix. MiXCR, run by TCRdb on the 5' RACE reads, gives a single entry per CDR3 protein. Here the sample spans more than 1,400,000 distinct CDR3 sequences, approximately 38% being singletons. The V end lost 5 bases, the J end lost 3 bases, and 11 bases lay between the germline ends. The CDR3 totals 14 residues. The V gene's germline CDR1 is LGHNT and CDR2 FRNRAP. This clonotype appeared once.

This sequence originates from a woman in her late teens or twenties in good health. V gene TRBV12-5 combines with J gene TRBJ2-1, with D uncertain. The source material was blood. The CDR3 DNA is TGTGCTAGTGGTGTTGGTAGCATCTACAATGAGCAGTTCTTC. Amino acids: CASGVGSIYNEQFF.